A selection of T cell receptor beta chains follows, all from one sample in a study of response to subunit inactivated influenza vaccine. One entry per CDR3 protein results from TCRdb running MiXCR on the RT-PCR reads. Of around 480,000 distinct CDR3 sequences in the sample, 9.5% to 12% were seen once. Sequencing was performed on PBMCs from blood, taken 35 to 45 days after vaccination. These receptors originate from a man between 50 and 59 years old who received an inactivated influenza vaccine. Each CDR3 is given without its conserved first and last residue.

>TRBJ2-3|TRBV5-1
ASANSDTQY
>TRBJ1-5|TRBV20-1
SARDGGESRPQH
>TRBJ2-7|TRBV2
ASRRLAGGYEQY
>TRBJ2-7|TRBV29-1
SVNTGASYEQY
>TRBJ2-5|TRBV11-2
ASSLDRRSWETQY
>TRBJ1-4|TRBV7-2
ASSRYRDGKLF
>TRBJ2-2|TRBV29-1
SAEGITGELF
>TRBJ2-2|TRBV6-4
ASSDSIRAGELF
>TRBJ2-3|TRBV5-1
ASSRSMGQDTQY
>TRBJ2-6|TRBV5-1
ASSPRSLGANVLT
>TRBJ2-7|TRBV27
ASSFGGGNTYEQY
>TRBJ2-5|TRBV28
ASNEAGGTLETQY
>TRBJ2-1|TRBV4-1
ASSQPQREIKNEQF
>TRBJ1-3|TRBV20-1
SAGTRGSGNTIY
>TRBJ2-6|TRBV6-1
ASSEGVWSSGANVLT
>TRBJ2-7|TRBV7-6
ASSLVGGYEQY
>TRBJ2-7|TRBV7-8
ASSLRSRGTSGEQY
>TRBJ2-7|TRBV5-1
ASSADTPYEQY
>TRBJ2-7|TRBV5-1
ASSLEWGRGSYEQY
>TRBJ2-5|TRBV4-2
ASSQDWRGSETQY
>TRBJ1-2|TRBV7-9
ASSADTFYGYT
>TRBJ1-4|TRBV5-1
ASSLSPGGTNEKLF
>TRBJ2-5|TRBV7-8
ASSLTGFQETQY
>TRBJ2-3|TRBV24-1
ATSDTASGVGSLQGTQY
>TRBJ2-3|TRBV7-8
ASSLPDRDTQY
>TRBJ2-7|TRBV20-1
SARGTSGPSSYEQY
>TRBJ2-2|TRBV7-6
ASSLVAGDSTGELF
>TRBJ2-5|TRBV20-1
SAYSPASGRGETQY
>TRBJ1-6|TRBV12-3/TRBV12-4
ASSLRAGWGNSPLH
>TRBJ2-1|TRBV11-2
ASSFWTNNEQF
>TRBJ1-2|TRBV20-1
SALDSNYGYT
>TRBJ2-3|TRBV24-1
ATSDPTGSADTQY
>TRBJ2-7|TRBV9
ASSVGEQGDEQY
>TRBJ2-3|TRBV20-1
SALAAHRVRNTQY
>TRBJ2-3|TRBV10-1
ASSETGGYTDTQY
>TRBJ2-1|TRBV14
ASSPYNNEQF
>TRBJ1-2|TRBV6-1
ASSPLRGQSYGYT
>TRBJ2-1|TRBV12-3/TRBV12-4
ASSPGGSSYNEQF
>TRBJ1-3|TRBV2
ASSDGFSSGNTIY
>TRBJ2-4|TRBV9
ASSPMTGDGKNIQY
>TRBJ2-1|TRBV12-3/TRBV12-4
ASSLVKLGLAGDEQF
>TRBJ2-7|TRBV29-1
SAGTSQSYEQY
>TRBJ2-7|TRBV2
ASKLGGIIYEQY
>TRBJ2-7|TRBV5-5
ASSLTLSYEQY